The 15 T cell receptor beta chains below were found in one sample sequenced in a study of blood T cell repertoires in COVID-19. The protocol was immunoSEQ multiplex PCR, while the TCRdb copy is restricted to in-frame clones and leaves out a portion. The sample holds about 97,000 clones, just under 90% seen once. The sample was peripheral blood. The receptors were gathered from a human donor in a cohort sampled during active COVID-19.

In DNA form, the CDR3 reads TGTGCCAGCAGTGGAGGCGGGGGGGTCGGCAATGAGCAGTTCTTC. Protein sequence: CASSGGGGVGNEQFF. The rearrangement joins TRBV2 to TRBJ2-1, with TRBD2 identical over 9 bases. Unmatched junction bases numbered 7, after V lost 4 bases and J lost 6 bases. The length of the CDR3 is 15 residues. The germline V gene has CDR1 SNHLY and CDR2 FYNNEI.

The sample holds one count of this clone. The V gene is TRBV6-5, the J gene TRBJ2-1; D unclear. This CDR3 is 14 amino acids long. CDR1 is MNHEY and CDR2 is SVGAGI in the germline V gene. The V end lost 0 bases, the J end lost 9 bases, and 12 bases lay between the germline ends. CDR3 protein: CASSYSIGRFEQFF. In nucleotides, the CDR3 is TGTGCCAGCAGTTACTCGATTGGTCGGTTTGAGCAGTTCTTC.

The V gene is TRBV19, the J gene TRBJ2-1, with 9 bases fitting TRBD2. Per the germline V gene, CDR1 is LNHDA and CDR2 is SQIVND (reference sequence). V lost 7 bases to trimming and J lost 2 bases; unmatched junction nucleotides: 9. The CDR3 spans 16 residues. Here the CDR3 reads CASNRSGRGTYNEQFF. The DNA for the CDR3 is TGTGCCAGTAATCGTAGCGGGAGAGGAACCTACAATGAGCAGTTCTTC.

The V gene is TRBV18, the J gene TRBJ1-3; 9 bases map to TRBD1. V lost 7 bases, J lost 7 bases, and 8 bases stayed unmatched. The germline CDR1 and CDR2 sequences are KGHSH and LQKENI. The CDR3 spans 14 residues. The CDR3 sequence is CASFTGTGMNTIYF. The DNA for the CDR3 is TGTGCCAGCTTTACCGGGACAGGGATGAACACCATATATTTT.

The chain couples TRBV12-3 or TRBV12-4 to TRBJ1-2; TRBD1 matches 7 bases. The CDR3 has 13 amino acids. The J segment lost 7 bases and the V segment lost 3 bases, leaving 5 bases of the junction unmatched. In DNA form, the CDR3 reads TGTGCCAGCAGTTTGGGGCAGGGGGTTGGCTACACCTTC. The encoded protein is CASSLGQGVGYTF.

V gene TRBV10-3 combines with J gene TRBJ1-6; no clear D. The CDR3 is 15 amino acids. The V and J ends lost 0 bases and 7 bases respectively, with 10 bases between them. Per germline, CDR1 ENHRY and CDR2 SYGVKD. Here the CDR3 reads CAISESITENSPLHF. CDR3 bases: TGTGCCATCAGTGAGTCGATTACAGAGAATTCACCCCTCCACTTT.

This chain uses TRBV7-2 with TRBJ2-4; 12 positions match TRBD2. Germline CDR1 SGHTA, CDR2 FQGNSA. The CDR3 runs 15 residues. V lost 5 bases to trimming and J lost 5 bases; unmatched junction nucleotides: 4. The CDR3 bases are TGTGCCAGCAGCAGAGGACTAGCGGGACAAAACATTCAGTACTTC. Translating gives CASSRGLAGQNIQYF.

This chain links TRBV3-1 (or the pseudogene TRBV3-2) with TRBJ1-5; D unresolved. The CDR3 contains 16 residues. Germline CDR1 is LGHDT and CDR2 is YNNKEL (reference sequence). Deletions cut 1 base from V and 1 base from J, with 11 bases between. The CDR3 sequence is CASSQGPPESNQPQHF. The CDR3 DNA is TGTGCCAGCAGCCAAGGGCCTCCAGAAAGCAATCAGCCCCAGCATTTT.

The V call is TRBV7-9, the J call TRBJ2-5; 7 nucleotides match TRBD2. The V segment lost 2 bases and the J segment 5 bases; nucleotides outside the gene matches: 11. The CDR3 is 16 residues long. Germline V gene lookup returns CDR1 SEHNR and CDR2 FQNEAQ (reference sequence). CDR3 sequence (DNA): TGTGCCAGCAGCTTATTGGCCACGATGGGAGGGGAGACCCAGTACTTC. Its protein product is CASSLLATMGGETQYF.

The chain is built from TRBV3-1 (or the pseudogene TRBV3-2) and TRBJ2-7; 9 bases map to TRBD1. The CDR3 spans 14 residues. CDR1 and CDR2 (germline): LGHDT, YNNKEL (reference sequence). J was trimmed by 6 bases and V by 2 bases; bases with no gene match: 5. DNA of the CDR3: TGTGCCAGCAGCCAAAACCCGGGACAGGGCGAGCAGTACTTC. Residues: CASSQNPGQGEQYF.

This chain links TRBV28 with TRBJ1-5; D not resolved. The CDR3 is 13 amino acids. Germline CDR1 is MDHEN and CDR2 is SYDVKM. V lost 7 bases, J lost 6 bases, and 13 bases lay in between. In nucleotides, the CDR3 is TGTGCCAGCACCCCCCCTGCGGGTCAGCCCCAGCATTTT. As protein: CASTPPAGQPQHF.

The chain combines TRBV2 with TRBJ1-1; D not certain. There are 13 residues in the CDR3. Germline assignment: CDR1 SNHLY and CDR2 FYNNEI. The V and J ends lost 7 bases and 5 bases respectively, with 14 bases between them. The CDR3, as DNA: TGTGCCAGCACTTTCACCCCGGGAACTGAAGCTTTCTTT. It specifies CASTFTPGTEAFF.

The rearrangement joins TRBV9 to TRBJ1-4, with no clear D. V shed 4 bases and J shed 0 bases, with 10 bases lying between them. The germline CDR1 and CDR2 sequences are SGDLS and YYNGEE. CDR3 length: 15 residues. CDR3 in DNA: TGTGCCAGCAGCCGGAGTGCAGCAACTAATGAAAAACTGTTTTTT. It encodes CASSRSAATNEKLFF.

The rearrangement uses TRBV11-1 and TRBJ2-1; D unclear. This CDR3 has 12 amino acids. CDR1 and CDR2 (germline): SGHAT, FQDESV (reference sequence). Trimming shortened V by 4 bases and J by 6 bases, and 7 bases separated the two germline ends. The CDR3 reads CASSSTVNEQFF. DNA for the CDR3: TGTGCCAGCAGCTCTACAGTCAATGAGCAGTTCTTC.

The CDR3 bases are TGCGCCAGCAGTCCGCAGGGTAAGGACGAGCAGTACTTC. Translating gives CASSPQGKDEQYF. V is TRBV5-1 and J is TRBJ2-7, with a possible D match to TRBD1 (5 bases). There are 13 residues in the CDR3. V was cut by 5 bases and J by 5 bases, with 14 bases left in between. Germline V gives CDR1 SGHRS, CDR2 YFSETQ.